A few counts support the clone carrying this T cell receptor (beta chain). Its specificity is not known. Different DNA sequences within this sample yield the same CDR3. Samples left unsorted employed some 95 million PBMCs for genomic DNA. Across several immunoSEQ plates, the genomic DNA of each subset was split evenly. Data came from immunoSEQ multiplex PCR; TCRdb stores just in-frame clones and leaves some out. The sample includes about 480,000 clones, 60% to 80% of them seen just once. The sample originates from a study of shared clonotypes between healthy human individuals. The CDR3 contains 12 residues. The germline V and J ends were trimmed by 1 base and 3 bases, with 3 bases remaining between them. Germline V gene data show CDR1 as SEHNR and CDR2 as FQNEAQ (reference sequence). Findings and limits, study-wide: Clonotype sharing across donors was expected to vary with sequencing depth. Sample collection involved blood only; tissue repertoires are likely different.

The V call is TRBV7-9, the J call TRBJ2-5; D gene ambiguous. The sequence was collected from a woman in her 40s in good health. Some clones in this sample may be carry-over from other donors' samples. Sample: PBMCs. CDR3 in DNA: TGTGCCAGCAGCTTAGTAGAAGAGACCCAGTACTTC. It yields the protein CASSLVEETQYF.